Given below is one T cell receptor (beta chain) in context. Its antigen remains unidentified. The data stem from a study of T cell responses to AZD1222 COVID-19 vaccine. Study observations and caveats: Clonal diversity may have been underestimated in mostly white British donors. Elevations in Spike-specific TCR breadth and depth followed administration of two AZD1222 doses.

The ends lost 4 bases at V and 4 bases at J; junction bases unmatched: 10. This CDR3 region has 16 residues. CDR1 and CDR2 from the germline V gene are MNHEY and SVGEGT. Only in-frame clones appear in the TCRdb table, and some are missing; sequencing was by immunoSEQ multiplex PCR. This sample has around 150,000 clones, with around nine tenths found just once. Sample: peripheral blood, taken on day 0 of AZD1222 vaccination. V usage is TRBV6-2 or TRBV6-3 and J usage is TRBJ2-7; 10 bases align to TRBD1. This TCR was sampled from an adult in good health. The CDR3 region has the DNA TGTGCCAGCAGTTCCCCCGGGACAGGGGTTTGGTACGAGCAGTACTTC. Amino acids: CASSSPGTGVWYEQYF.